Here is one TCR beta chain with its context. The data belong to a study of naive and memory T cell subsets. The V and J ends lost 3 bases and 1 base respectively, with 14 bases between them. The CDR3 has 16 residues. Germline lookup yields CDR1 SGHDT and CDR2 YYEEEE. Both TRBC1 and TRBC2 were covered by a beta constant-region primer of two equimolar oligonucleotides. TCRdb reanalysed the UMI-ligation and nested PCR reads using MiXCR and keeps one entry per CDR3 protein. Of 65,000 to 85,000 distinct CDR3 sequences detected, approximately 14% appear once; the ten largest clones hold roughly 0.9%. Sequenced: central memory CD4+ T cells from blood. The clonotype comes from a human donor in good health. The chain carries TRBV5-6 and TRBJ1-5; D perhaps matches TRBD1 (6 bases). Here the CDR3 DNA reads TGTGCCAGCAGCTGGGGCAGGGGTCGGAGCAATCAGCCCCAGCATTTT. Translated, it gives CASSWGRGRSNQPQHF.